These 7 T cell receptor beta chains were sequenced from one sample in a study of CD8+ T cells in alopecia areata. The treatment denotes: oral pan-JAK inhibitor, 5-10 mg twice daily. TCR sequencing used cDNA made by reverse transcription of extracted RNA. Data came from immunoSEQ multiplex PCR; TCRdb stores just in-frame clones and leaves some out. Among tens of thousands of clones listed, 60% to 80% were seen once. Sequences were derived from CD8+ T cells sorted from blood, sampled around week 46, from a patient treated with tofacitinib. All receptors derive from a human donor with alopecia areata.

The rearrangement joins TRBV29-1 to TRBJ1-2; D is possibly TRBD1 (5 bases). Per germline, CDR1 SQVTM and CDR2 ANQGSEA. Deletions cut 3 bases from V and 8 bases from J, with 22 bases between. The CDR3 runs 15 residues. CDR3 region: CSVENWRVAGPGYTF. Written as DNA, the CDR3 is TGCAGCGTTGAGAATTGGAGGGTGGCAGGGCCAGGCTACACCTTC.

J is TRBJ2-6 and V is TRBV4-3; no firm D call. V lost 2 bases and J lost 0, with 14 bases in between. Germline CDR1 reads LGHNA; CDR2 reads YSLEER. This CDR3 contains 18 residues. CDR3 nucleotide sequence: TGCGCCAGCAGCCAACACGATGGCGAGTACTCTGGGGCCAACGTCCTGACTTTC. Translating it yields CASSQHDGEYSGANVLTF.

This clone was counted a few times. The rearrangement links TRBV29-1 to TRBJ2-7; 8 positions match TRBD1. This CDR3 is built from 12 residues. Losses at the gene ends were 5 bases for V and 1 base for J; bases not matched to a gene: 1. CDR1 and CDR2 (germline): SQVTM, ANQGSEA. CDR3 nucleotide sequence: TGCAGCGTTTGGGACAGGTCCTACGAGCAGTACTTC. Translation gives CSVWDRSYEQYF.

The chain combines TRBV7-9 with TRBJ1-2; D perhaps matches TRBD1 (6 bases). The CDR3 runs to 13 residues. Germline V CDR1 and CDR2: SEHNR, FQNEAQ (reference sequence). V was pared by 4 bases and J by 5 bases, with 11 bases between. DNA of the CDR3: TGTGCCAGCAGCTCCCGGACAGCTTATGGCTACACCTTC. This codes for CASSSRTAYGYTF.

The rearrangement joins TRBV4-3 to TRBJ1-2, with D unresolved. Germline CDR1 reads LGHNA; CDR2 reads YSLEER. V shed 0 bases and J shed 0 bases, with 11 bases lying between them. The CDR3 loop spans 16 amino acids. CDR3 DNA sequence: TGCGCCAGCAGCCAAGAGAACCCCGGGACTAACTATGGCTACACCTTC. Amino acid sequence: CASSQENPGTNYGYTF.

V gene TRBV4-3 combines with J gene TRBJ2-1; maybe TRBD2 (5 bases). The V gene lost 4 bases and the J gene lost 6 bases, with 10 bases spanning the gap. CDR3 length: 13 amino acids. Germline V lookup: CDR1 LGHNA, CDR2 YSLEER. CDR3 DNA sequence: TGCGCCAGCAGCCCCGGGGTGAGCAATGAGCAGTTCTTC. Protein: CASSPGVSNEQFF.

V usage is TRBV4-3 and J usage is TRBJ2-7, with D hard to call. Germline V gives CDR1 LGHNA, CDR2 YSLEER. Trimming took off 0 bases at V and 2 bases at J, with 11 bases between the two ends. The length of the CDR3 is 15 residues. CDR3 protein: CASSQEVREPYEQYF. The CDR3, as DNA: TGCGCCAGCAGCCAAGAAGTACGCGAACCCTACGAGCAGTACTTC.